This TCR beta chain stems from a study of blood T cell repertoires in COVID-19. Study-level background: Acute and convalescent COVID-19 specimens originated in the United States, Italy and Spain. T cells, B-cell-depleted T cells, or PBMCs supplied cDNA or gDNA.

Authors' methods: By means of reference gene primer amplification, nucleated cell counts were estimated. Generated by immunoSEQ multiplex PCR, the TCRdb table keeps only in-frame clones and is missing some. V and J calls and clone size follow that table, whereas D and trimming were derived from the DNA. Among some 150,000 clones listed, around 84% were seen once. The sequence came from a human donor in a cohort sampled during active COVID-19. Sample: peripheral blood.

CDR3 bases: TGTGCCAGCAGTCACCTCGGAGGTGCGGGGGCCTACAATGAGCAGTTCTTC. Translating it yields CASSHLGGAGAYNEQFF. The chain carries TRBV6-2 or TRBV6-3 and TRBJ2-1; 7 bases agree with TRBD2. CDR1 and CDR2 from the germline V gene are MNHEY and SVGEGT. The CDR3 covers 17 residues. The V gene end was trimmed by 5 bases and the J gene end by 2 bases; junction bases not matched to a gene: 12.